The 20 T cell receptor beta chains given below trace back to one sample, sequenced in a study of shared clonotypes between healthy human individuals. CD45RO-negative CD8 cells positively selected for CCR7 made up the naive population, which excluded terminally differentiated effector memory CD45RA+ cells. TCRdb keeps only in-frame clones here, not all; method: immunoSEQ multiplex PCR. The data contain just over 2,000,000 clones, 85% to 95% of them singletons. The sample was naive CD8+ T cells sorted from blood. Source of these receptors: a man aged 18 to 35 in good health.

The chain carries TRBV27 and TRBJ2-4; D call uncertain. V was clipped by 8 bases and J by 0 bases, with 8 bases between them. Germline values: CDR1 MNHEY, CDR2 SMNVEV (reference sequence). The CDR3 covers 13 residues. CDR3 residues: CASGRIAKNIQYF. The CDR3 region has the DNA TGTGCCAGCGGCCGAATAGCCAAAAACATTCAGTACTTC.

Turning to this clone: At the DNA level, this CDR3 is encoded by other sequences in the same sample as well. The chain combines TRBV7-9 with TRBJ2-1, with no clear D. CDR3 length: 15 amino acids. Trimming removed 1 base from V and 4 bases from J, with 11 bases in between. Germline values: CDR1 SEHNR, CDR2 FQNEAQ (reference sequence). For the CDR3, the DNA is TGTGCCAGCAGCTTAGGAGGCGGTACGTACAATGAGCAGTTCTTC. This sequence encodes CASSLGGGTYNEQFF.

As regards this clone: The identical CDR3 is also encoded by other nucleotide sequences in the sample. This sequence joins TRBV18 and TRBJ2-3; D is undetermined. The CDR3 has 13 residues. The germline gives CDR1 KGHSH, CDR2 LQKENI. V lost 2 bases and J lost 0, with 3 bases in between. The CDR3 bases are TGTGCCAGCTCACCAGACAGCACAGATACGCAGTATTTT. It specifies CASSPDSTDTQYF.

V gene TRBV5-4 combines with J gene TRBJ2-3; a possible D gene is TRBD2 (6 bases). This CDR3 has 15 residues. The V end lost 4 bases, the J end lost 2 bases, and 14 bases lay between the germline ends. The germline gives CDR1 SGHNT, CDR2 YYREEE (reference sequence). The CDR3 sequence: CASSPLPGDTDTQYF. The CDR3, as DNA: TGTGCCAGCAGCCCCCTCCCGGGAGACACAGATACGCAGTATTTT.

The J gene is TRBJ1-2, the V gene TRBV6-6, with TRBD1 as a possible D gene (6 bases). The V end was cut by 9 bases, the J end by 5 bases, with 13 bases between. Germline V gives CDR1 MNHNY, CDR2 SVGAGI (reference sequence). The CDR3 totals 12 residues. In DNA, the CDR3 is TGTGCCAGATACAGGGTGAGGTATGGCTACACCTTC. Amino acid sequence: CARYRVRYGYTF.

With respect to this clone: Distinct nucleotide sequences in the sample also encode this CDR3. The CDR3 sequence is CASSLAREGPDTQYF. The CDR3 DNA reads as TGTGCCAGTAGCCTAGCTAGGGAGGGGCCAGATACGCAGTATTTT. The chain joins TRBV19 to TRBJ2-3, with TRBD2 matching 7 bases. Per the germline V gene, CDR1 is LNHDA and CDR2 is SQIVND (reference sequence). V lost 6 bases to trimming and J lost 4 bases; unmatched junction nucleotides: 10. CDR3 length: 15 amino acids.

J is TRBJ2-7 and V is TRBV6-6; 9 nucleotides agree with TRBD1. This CDR3 comprises 14 residues. The trim removed 5 bases at V and 5 bases at J, leaving 7 bases unmatched. The germline V gene encodes CDR1 MNHNY and CDR2 SVGAGI (reference sequence). The DNA for the CDR3 is TGTGCCAGCAGTCATATGGGACAGGGCGACGAGCAGTACTTC. This translates into CASSHMGQGDEQYF.

As concerns this clone: A junction end diverges from the germline sequence, so it may reflect a read error. The V call is TRBV7-7, the J call TRBJ2-5, with D unresolved. Germline CDR1 SSHAT, CDR2 FNYEAQ (reference sequence). The CDR3 is 13 amino acids. In DNA, the CDR3 is TGTGCTAGCAGCCCGGACCTAGAAGAGACCCAGTACTTC. Its translation is CASSPDLEETQYF. The full variable domain, with the rest looked up from reference TRBV7-7 and TRBJ2-5, is GAGVSQSPRYKVTKRGQDVTLRCDPISSHATLYWYQQALGQGPEFLTYFNYEAQPDKSGLPSDRFSAERPEGSISTLTIQRTEQRDSAMYRCASSPDLEETQYFGPGTRLLVL.

Concerning this clone itself: Other DNA variants within this sample encode the same CDR3. The rearrangement joins TRBV9 to TRBJ2-7; D not certain. The CDR3 has 14 residues. The V end was cut by 0 bases, the J end by 2 bases, with 9 bases between. The germline gives CDR1 SGDLS, CDR2 YYNGEE. DNA of the CDR3: TGTGCCAGCAGCGTAGGGGCGGAGACCTACGAGCAGTACTTC. Its translation: CASSVGAETYEQYF. Filled out from reference TRBV9 and TRBJ2-7, the complete variable domain reads DSGVTQTPKHLITATGQRVTLRCSPRSGDLSVYWYQQSLDQGLQFLIQYYNGEERAKGNILERFSAQQFPDLHSELNLSSLELGDSALYFCASSVGAETYEQYFGPGTRLTVT.

V is TRBV13 and J is TRBJ1-1, with TRBD1 identical over 8 bases. Trimming cost V 6 bases and J 3 bases; bases outside gene matches: 3. The CDR3 totals 13 residues. Germline-derived CDR1 and CDR2 are PRHDT and FYEKMQ (reference sequence). CDR3 nucleotide sequence: TGTGCCAGCAGTCAGACAGGGGACACTGAAGCTTTCTTT. Its protein product is CASSQTGDTEAFF.

V is TRBV20-1 and J is TRBJ1-2; no clear D. The V and J ends lost 6 bases and 8 bases respectively, with 13 bases between them. Per germline, CDR1 DFQATT and CDR2 SNEGSKA (reference sequence). The CDR3 extends over 11 amino acids. CDR3 nucleotides: TGCAGTGCAAGATGGGGTGGAGGCTACACCTTC. Translating gives CSARWGGGYTF.

This rearrangement joins TRBV5-8 to TRBJ1-1, with D possibly being TRBD1 (6 bases). Trimming took off 7 bases at V and 5 bases at J, with 12 bases between the two ends. The germline gives CDR1 SGHTS, CDR2 YDEGEE. The CDR3 covers 12 residues. CDR3 sequence (DNA): TGTGCCAGCTTAGGGGGAAGGACTGAAGCTTTCTTT. It codes for CASLGGRTEAFF.

J is TRBJ2-7 and V is TRBV5-6; D gene uncertain. The CDR3 has 13 residues. Germline V CDR1 and CDR2: SGHDT, YYEEEE. Trimming removed 6 bases from V and 3 bases from J, with 13 bases in between. The CDR3 spells CASTRGASYEQYF. DNA for the CDR3: TGTGCCAGCACTCGTGGAGCTAGCTACGAGCAGTACTTC. Combining the CDR3 with reference TRBV5-6 and TRBJ2-7 gives the whole variable domain DAGVTQSPTHLIKTRGQQVTLRCSPKSGHDTVSWYQQALGQGPQFIFQYYEEEERQRGNFPDRFSGHQFPNYSSELNVNALLLGDSALYLCASTRGASYEQYFGPGTRLTVT.

V and J are TRBV7-2 and TRBJ2-1, with 9 bases identical to TRBD2. Looked up from germline, CDR1 is SGHTA and CDR2 is FQGNSA. With 1 base clipped from V and 10 bases from J, the junction kept 8 bases outside the gene matches. The CDR3 length is 15 residues. The CDR3 DNA reads as TGTGCCAGCAGCTTAGTTAGTAGCGGGGGAGGGGAGCAGTTCTTC. Amino acids: CASSLVSSGGGEQFF.

The CDR3 is CASTSTSQPYEQYF. The CDR3 nucleotides are TGTGCCAGTACCTCGACATCACAACCCTACGAGCAGTACTTC. V is TRBV19 and J is TRBJ2-7; D is ambiguous. Germline lookup yields CDR1 LNHDA and CDR2 SQIVND (reference sequence). The V end was cut by 7 bases, the J end by 2 bases, with 15 bases between. This CDR3 region has 14 residues.

The genes are TRBV7-9 and TRBJ2-1; D is perhaps TRBD1 (6 bases). This CDR3 is built from 16 residues. V lost 1 base to trimming and J lost 0 bases, with 10 bases between them. Germline CDR1 and CDR2: SEHNR and FQNEAQ (reference sequence). The CDR3 spells CASSLGDTFSYNEQFF. CDR3 sequence (DNA): TGTGCCAGCAGCTTAGGGGACACATTCTCCTACAATGAGCAGTTCTTC.

J is TRBJ2-3 and V is TRBV5-6, with D tentatively TRBD1 or TRBD2 (5 bases each). From germline, CDR1 is SGHDT and CDR2 YYEEEE. This CDR3 has 15 residues. V gave up 3 bases and J gave up 1 base, with 12 bases separating them. DNA of the CDR3: TGTGCCAGCAGCTCAGGGAGTGGGGGCACAGATACGCAGTATTTT. Translation gives CASSSGSGGTDTQYF. The complete variable domain, with remaining parts taken from reference TRBV5-6 and TRBJ2-3, reads DAGVTQSPTHLIKTRGQQVTLRCSPKSGHDTVSWYQQALGQGPQFIFQYYEEEERQRGNFPDRFSGHQFPNYSSELNVNALLLGDSALYLCASSSGSGGTDTQYFGPGTRLTVL.

This clone was observed once. V is TRBV7-2 and J is TRBJ2-7, with 8 nucleotides matching TRBD1. The CDR3 consists of 17 residues. With 4 bases clipped from V and 3 bases from J, the junction kept 14 bases outside the gene matches. Per the germline V gene, CDR1 is SGHTA and CDR2 is FQGNSA. Written as DNA, the CDR3 is TGTGCCAGCAGCTCTAACCTGCAGGGGGCGTTGATCTACGAGCAGTACTTC. It encodes CASSSNLQGALIYEQYF.

The chain uses TRBV10-2 and TRBJ2-7, with TRBD1 identical over 8 bases. The germline V gene encodes CDR1 WSHSY and CDR2 SAAADI. The CDR3 has 14 residues. After removal of 5 bases from V and 6 bases from J, the junction contained 9 bases not matched to a gene. CDR3 bases: TGCGCCAGCAGTCCCCTGGACAGGGCAGGCGAGCAGTACTTC. Encoded protein: CASSPLDRAGEQYF.

The J gene is TRBJ1-1, the V gene TRBV9, with 10 bases matching TRBD1. V lost 0 bases to trimming and J lost 3 bases; unmatched junction nucleotides: 8. CDR3 length: 17 amino acids. CDR1 SGDLS and CDR2 YYNGEE come from the germline V gene. The CDR3 loop reads CASSVAVDRGQDTEAFF. As DNA, the CDR3 is TGTGCCAGCAGCGTAGCGGTTGACAGGGGGCAGGACACTGAAGCTTTCTTT.